The clone carrying this T cell receptor (beta chain) was picked up many times. Antigen specificity is unknown. With a constant-region primer, TCR beta cDNA was made from around 520 ng of total RNA. Investigators got TCR beta libraries out of three nested multiplex PCR rounds, done with slightly modified ARM-PCR. TCRdb independently ran MiXCR on the multiplex PCR reads; one entry per CDR3 protein. The data contain approximately 310,000 distinct CDR3 sequences, 50% to 70% of them singletons. Both blood RNA, taken from unsorted whole blood, and germline DNA were extracted. These data belong to a study of tumor-infiltrating lymphocytes in primary liver carcinoma. About the study: Patients underwent surgical resection for primary liver carcinoma. Enrolled patients were male and female, aged 30 to 69 years. General study results and limits: Overlap in tumor-adjacent and tumor-blood pairs fell below that of tumor region pairs.

The specimen was peripheral blood. The source is a man aged 35 to 55 with primary liver carcinoma and hepatitis B virus infection.

In nucleotides, the CDR3 is TGTGCCATCAGTGAGACACAAGAACAAGCGGCTGAGCAGTTCTTC. It specifies CAISETQEQAAEQFF. J is TRBJ2-1 and V is TRBV10-3; the D gene is possibly TRBD2 (5 bases). CDR1 is ENHRY, CDR2 SYGVKD, per germline. Trimming took 2 bases from V and 9 from J, leaving 17 bases between them. CDR3 length: 15 residues.